A single T cell receptor beta chain is shown here with its context. Which antigen it targets is not known. No per-base quality is available; no much larger clone lies one base away. Amplification of TCR beta CDR3 regions was carried out from RNA transcripts. The first round of RT-PCR for the TCR CDR3 was performed with the HTBI primer set and the Qiagen OneStep RT-PCR kit. Libraries were constructed in a second round of multiplex PCR, after which size selection and purification were performed. Paired-end sequencing of the libraries was performed with 100 bp reads on an Illumina HiSeq2000. In the authors' own workflow: SOAPnuke was used to process the raw data, throwing out any read that contained adapters or uncalled bases, had a mean Phred below 15, or lacked an exact constant-primer or identifier match. COPE v1.2.5 was used to merge high-quality paired reads, and clonotypes were defined as unique nucleotide sequences. MiTCR v1.1 was used to align clonotypes to the IMGT TRBV, TRBD and TRBJ reference segments. The analysis was restricted to V-J combinations with a frequency above 0.0001, which together covered about 99% of the repertoires. A TCS score was defined as the ratio of F50 (clonal expansion) to E x V (chaos), with BLOSUM62-based TCRdist applied between CDR3 peptides within each V-J. Welch's t-statistics and random forest reduced 500 to 650 V-J features to roughly 13, which were used in a naive Bayes classifier (R e1071). The public sequencing data were trimmed at Q25 with fastp and processed into clonotypes with MiXCR by TCRdb, which kept only in-frame beta chains. Rows with one shared CDR3 protein collapse into an entry with the most common genes and DNA. TCRdb's processing, not the study's, gives the V and J calls here. For this sample there are about 560,000 distinct CDR3 sequences; roughly a sixth appear just once. The top ten clonotypes cover around 18% of the sample.

Stable Graves' hyperthyroidism was defined as no progression to ophthalmopathy during 18 months of follow-up. Hyperthyroidism patients were newly diagnosed, had a disease duration of under 2 months, and were aged 18 to 65 years. Patients with uncontrolled infections, other autoimmune diseases, pregnancy or lactation were excluded. Diagnoses were based on clinical symptoms, serum thyroxine and TRAb, thyroid ultrasound and orbital computed tomography. PBMCs were isolated from about 9 ml of fresh peripheral blood by Ficoll-Paque density gradient centrifugation. Total RNA was extracted using Trizol reagent, and RNA quality was assessed on an Agilent 2100 Bioanalyzer. Trimming removed 5 bases from V and 2 bases from J, leaving 13 bases between the germline ends. Its CDR3 holds 14 amino acids, cysteine through phenylalanine. Of all the DNA, just the CDR3 is kept, 42 bases in frame from base 1. The germline V gene (reference sequence) yields SEHNR for CDR1 and FQNEAQ for CDR2.

The data are from a study of T cells in Graves' hyperthyroidism and ophthalmopathy (dated by TCRdb to the late 2010s). Looking at the study overall: Peripheral blood samples were taken at the time of initial diagnosis, prior to any treatment. According to the paper, TCR Vbeta CDR3 sequencing was carried out on approximately 140 peripheral blood samples, which came from more than 40 ophthalmopathy, under 85 hyperthyroidism and roughly 17 progressor patients. To identify distinguishing TCR V-J signatures, a discovery cohort of about 100 patients was used, comprising 43 with Graves' ophthalmopathy and 57 with stable Graves' hyperthyroidism. In addition, the study compared T-cell repertoires in thyroid tissue and in blood from about 6 Graves' hyperthyroidism patients. For training and testing, the 110 or so patients in the discovery cohort were randomly divided in a 7:3 ratio. Once sampling was done, hyperthyroidism patients were given methimazole at a starting dose of 30 mg daily, whereas ophthalmopathy patients were given high-dose intravenous methylprednisolone. Whether ophthalmopathy could be predicted prospectively was tested in an independent validation cohort made up of about 18 hyperthyroidism patients plus 17 patients who later progressed to ophthalmopathy. Study-level results and caveats: Most expanded thyroid clonotypes (frequency above 0.001) were also detected in blood, a finding suggesting that blood repertoires may reflect thyroid immune responses. A 13 V-J signature model separated ophthalmopathy from stable hyperthyroidism, with around 90% sensitivity and just under 84% specificity in cross-validation and 80%/75% in testing. In validation, the model predicted progression to ophthalmopathy a median of approximately 6.3 months before onset, with over 60% sensitivity and about 75% specificity. No statistical method was used to set the sample size in advance, and investigators knew the group allocation.

The chain links TRBV7-9 with TRBJ2-7; the D segment cannot be called with confidence. Sequenced: blood. The receptor was derived from a woman aged 18-35 years with Graves' hyperthyroidism. The nucleotide sequence reads TGTGCCAGCAGCCCGCCCCTGATTACCTACGAGCAGTACTTC. This is translated as CASSPPLITYEQYF. The CDR3, completed at both ends by the reference TRBV7-9 and TRBJ2-7 genes, gives the full variable domain DTGVSQNPRHKITKRGQNVTFRCDPISEHNRLYWYRQTLGQGPEFLTYFQNEAQLEKSRLLSDRFSAERPKGSFSTLEIQRTEQGDSAMYLCASSPPLITYEQYFGPGTRLTVT.